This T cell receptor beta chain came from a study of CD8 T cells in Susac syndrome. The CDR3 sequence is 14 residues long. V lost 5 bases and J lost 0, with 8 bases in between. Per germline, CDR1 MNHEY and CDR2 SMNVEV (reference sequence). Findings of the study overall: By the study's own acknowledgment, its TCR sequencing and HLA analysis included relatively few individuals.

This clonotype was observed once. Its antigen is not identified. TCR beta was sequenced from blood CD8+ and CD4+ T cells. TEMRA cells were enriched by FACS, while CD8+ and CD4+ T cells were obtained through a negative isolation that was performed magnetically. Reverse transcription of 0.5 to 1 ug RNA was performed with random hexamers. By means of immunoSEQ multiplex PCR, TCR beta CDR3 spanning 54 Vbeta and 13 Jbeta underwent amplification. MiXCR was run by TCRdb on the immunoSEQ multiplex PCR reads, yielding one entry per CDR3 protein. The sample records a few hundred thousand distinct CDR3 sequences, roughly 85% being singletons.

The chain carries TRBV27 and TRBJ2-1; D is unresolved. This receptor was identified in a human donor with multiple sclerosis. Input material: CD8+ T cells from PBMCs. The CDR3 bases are TGTGCCAGCAGTGTAGCCCTCTCCTACAATGAGCAGTTCTTC. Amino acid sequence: CASSVALSYNEQFF.